What follows is one T cell receptor (beta chain) and its context. The entry originates in a study of blood T cell repertoires in COVID-19. Per the original data handling: Counts of nucleated cells, estimated from reference gene primer amplification, were obtained. The table came from immunoSEQ multiplex PCR; TCRdb's copy has only in-frame clones and leaves some out. That table supplies the V and J calls and clone size; D and trimming were determined from the DNA. The sample has a few hundred thousand clones; around 87% are singletons. From germline, CDR1 is MGHDK and CDR2 SYGVNS. This CDR3 contains 16 residues. V was trimmed by 4 bases and J by 1 base, leaving 16 bases between them. Cohort placement rested on clinical history that participants reported themselves. Among Cohort 3 donors, those recovered had two negative PCRs, clearance, or symptom resolution.

The TCR was taken from a man between 25 and 39 years old who had recovered from COVID-19. The chain carries TRBV25-1 and TRBJ1-1, with D unresolved. Material: PBMCs or T cells enriched from blood (not recorded which). The CDR3 DNA is TGTGCCAGCAGTGCCTCCCTAGCCTTGCCGAACACTGAAGCTTTCTTT. Translated: CASSASLALPNTEAFF.